This entry is about one TCR beta chain. Which antigen it targets is not known. Per-base qualities were not stored, and no clone one base away is much larger. What the treatment or condition label conveys for this sample: allogeneic hematopoietic cell transplantation with graft depleted of TCRalphabeta T cells and CD19 B cells. The transplant recipients were children given TCRalphabeta/CD19-depleted allogeneic hematopoietic cell grafts. The data derive from a study of T-cell reconstitution after alpha-beta-depleted transplantation in children (dated by TCRdb to the mid-2010s). Turning to the overall study: Using TCR repertoire profiling, the study quantitatively followed how T-cell immune reconstitution unfolded in children after TCRalphabeta/CD19-depleted allogeneic hematopoietic cell transplantation.

Points the paper makes about the study in general: The high TCRbeta diversity at day 60 in some patients was ascribed to recipient T cells and intrathymic progenitors that had survived conditioning. Hyperexpanded clone frequencies declined over subsequent months; after one year, T-cell counts and TCRbeta diversity were mostly attributed to newly produced T cells. About two months after transplant, the apparently early recovery of alphabetaT-cell counts reportedly depended on just several hundred clones that had expanded rapidly and came from non-depleted graft cells.

Trimming costs V 11 bases and J 2 bases, and their ends lie 15 bases apart. The germline V gene (reference sequence) sets CDR1 to SEHNR and CDR2 to FQNEAQ. The CDR3 contains 13 residues, cysteine and phenylalanine counted. The entry retains the CDR3 DNA only, 39 bases that are in frame from base 1. Library preparation employed PCR. Sequencing was carried out with an Illumina HiSeq 2500. To normalize quantification of the TCRbeta repertoire, the TCR libraries were built with molecular barcoding that relied on unique molecular identifiers. Starting from the raw public reads, TCRdb applied fastp trimming at Q25, assembled clones with MiXCR and retained in-frame beta chains. Every entry covers one CDR3 protein and lists the most common genes and DNA from its rows. The sample records approximately 500,000 distinct CDR3 sequences, more than 9% of which are singletons. Of the sample, just over 2% is held by the ten largest clones.

This receptor was taken from a child aged 2-15 years with inherited bone marrow failure, due to receive a stem cell transplant. Sample: PBMCs, taken before TCRalphabeta/CD19-depleted stem cell transplant. The sequence links TRBV7-9 to TRBJ1-1, and the D gene may be TRBD1, 5 bases matching. The sequenced DNA is TGTGCCGGACTTGGGGCACTTAACACTGAAGCTTTCTTT. It specifies CAGLGALNTEAFF.